This T cell receptor beta chain was profiled in a study of CDR3 diversity in severe acne. One entry per CDR3 protein, called by TCRdb with MiXCR from the PCR reads. The table lists about 90,000 distinct CDR3 sequences, approximately 52% of them singletons, with around 9.1% in the top ten. V shed 3 bases, J shed 6 bases, and the junction held 7 bases outside the gene matches. There are 16 residues in the CDR3. Material: blood. The chain employs TRBV12-3 or TRBV12-4 and TRBJ1-4; 10 bases line up with TRBD1. The clonotype comes from a male donor in good health, serving as a control. In nucleotides, the CDR3 is TGTGCCAGCAGTTTGGTGGGGGGACAGGGGTATGAAAAACTGTTTTTT. Its translation: CASSLVGGQGYEKLFF.